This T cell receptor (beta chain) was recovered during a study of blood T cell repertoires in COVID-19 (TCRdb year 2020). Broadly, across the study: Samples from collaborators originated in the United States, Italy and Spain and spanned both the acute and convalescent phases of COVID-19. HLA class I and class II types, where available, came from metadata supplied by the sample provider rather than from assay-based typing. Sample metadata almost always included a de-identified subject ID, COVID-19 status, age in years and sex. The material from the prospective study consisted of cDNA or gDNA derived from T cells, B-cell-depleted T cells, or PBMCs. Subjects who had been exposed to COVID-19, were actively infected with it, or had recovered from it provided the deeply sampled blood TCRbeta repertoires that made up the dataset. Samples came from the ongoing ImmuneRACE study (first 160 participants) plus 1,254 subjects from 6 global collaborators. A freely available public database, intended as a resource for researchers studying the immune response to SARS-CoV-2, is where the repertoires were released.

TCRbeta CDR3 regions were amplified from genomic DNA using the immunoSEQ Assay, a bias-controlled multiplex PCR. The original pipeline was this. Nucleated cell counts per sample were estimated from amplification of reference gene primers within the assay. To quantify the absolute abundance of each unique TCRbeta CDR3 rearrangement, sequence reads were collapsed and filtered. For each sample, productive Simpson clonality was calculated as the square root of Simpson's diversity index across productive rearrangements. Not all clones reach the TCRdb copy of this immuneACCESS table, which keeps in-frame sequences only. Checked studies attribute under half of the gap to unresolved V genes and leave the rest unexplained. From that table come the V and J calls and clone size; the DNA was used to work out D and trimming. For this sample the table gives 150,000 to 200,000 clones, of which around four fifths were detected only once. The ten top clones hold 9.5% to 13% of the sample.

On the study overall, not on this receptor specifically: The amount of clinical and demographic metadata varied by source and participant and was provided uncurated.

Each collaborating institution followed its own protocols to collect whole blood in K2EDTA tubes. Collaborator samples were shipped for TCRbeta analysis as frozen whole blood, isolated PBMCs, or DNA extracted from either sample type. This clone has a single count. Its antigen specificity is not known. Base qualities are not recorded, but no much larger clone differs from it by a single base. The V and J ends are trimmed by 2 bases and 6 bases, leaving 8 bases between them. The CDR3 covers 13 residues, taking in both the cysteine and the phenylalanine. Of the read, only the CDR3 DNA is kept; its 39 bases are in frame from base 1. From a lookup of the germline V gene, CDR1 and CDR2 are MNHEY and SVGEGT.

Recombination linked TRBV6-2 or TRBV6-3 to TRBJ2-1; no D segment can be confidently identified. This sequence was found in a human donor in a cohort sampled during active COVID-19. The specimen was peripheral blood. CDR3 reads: CASSYPRFNEQFF. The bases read TGTGCCAGCAGTTACCCTAGGTTCAATGAGCAGTTCTTC.